This TCR beta chain stems from a study of OX40 agonist ivuxolimab in advanced cancers. Germline values: CDR1 LGHNT, CDR2 FRNRAP. The ends were cut back, 5 bases at V and 0 bases at J, with 11 bases in the middle. CDR3 length: 14 amino acids. Using immunoSEQ multiplex PCR, the repertoire was profiled, and TCRdb retains in-frame clones only, with some absent. Among about 94,000 clones listed, roughly 90% were seen once. The chain joins TRBV12-5 to TRBJ2-7; no reliable D call. The clonotype was recovered from an adult with an advanced solid tumor such as melanoma, head and neck, liver or kidney cancer. The sequencing used CD4+ or CD8+ T cells sorted from blood, collected in a trial of the OX40 agonist ivuxolimab. CDR3: CASGPATASYEQYF. The CDR3 nucleotides read TGTGCTAGTGGTCCAGCTACAGCCTCCTACGAGCAGTACTTC.